A selection of T cell receptor beta chains follows, all from one sample in a study of T cells after posttransplantation cyclophosphamide. Sequencing used immunoSEQ multiplex PCR; TCRdb keeps in-frame clones, though not all of them. Listed for the sample are tens of thousands of clones, none seen a single time. Sequencing used PBMCs. The receptors originated from a man over 45 in good health, CMV-negative, and a related stem cell transplant donor. The CDR3 runs from the conserved cysteine through the conserved F or W. The D gene is left open where the match is weak. Size is omitted from some rows. Given values are once, few, many or a class for expanded clones.

size: NA; D: NA; V: TRBV5-1; J: TRBJ2-7; DNA: TGCGCCAGCAGCTTGGCGTCCGCCGGGACACAATTCTCCGAGCAGTACTTC; CDR3: CASSLASAGTQFSEQYF
size: few; D: NA; V: TRBV7-8; J: TRBJ1-1; DNA: TGTGCCAGCAGCGCCGATAACCGGCTGGGAGGCAGGACTGAAGCTTTCTTT; CDR3: CASSADNRLGGRTEAFF
size: many; D: TRBD1; V: TRBV19; J: TRBJ2-3; DNA: TGTGCCAGTAGTACGAGGGACAGGGGTAGCACAGATACGCAGTATTTT; CDR3: CASSTRDRGSTDTQYF
size: many; D: NA; V: TRBV29-1; J: TRBJ1-4; DNA: TGCAGCGCCCGGGGTGCGAATGAAAAACTGTTTTTT; CDR3: CSARGANEKLFF
size: few; D: TRBD1; V: TRBV4-1; J: TRBJ1-2; DNA: TGCGCCAGCAGAGGACAGGGGGCGCCGAACTATGGCTACACCTTC; CDR3: CASRGQGAPNYGYTF
size: few; D: NA; V: TRBV18; J: TRBJ2-1; DNA: TGTGCCAGCTCACCAGCGCTGTACAATGAGCAGTTCTTC; CDR3: CASSPALYNEQFF
size: many; D: TRBD1; V: TRBV29-1; J: TRBJ2-4; DNA: TGCAGCGTAGACGGCGACAGGGGCTTAGCCAAAAACATTCAGTACTTC; CDR3: CSVDGDRGLAKNIQYF
size: few; D: TRBD2; V: TRBV9; J: TRBJ2-1; DNA: TGTGCCAGCAGCGGGGGACTAGCGGGAGTCAATGAGCAGTTCTTC; CDR3: CASSGGLAGVNEQFF
size: many; D: TRBD2; V: TRBV4-1; J: TRBJ2-1; DNA: TGCGCCAGCAGCCGACCGGGACTAGGGGACAATGAGCAGTTCTTC; CDR3: CASSRPGLGDNEQFF
size: many; D: TRBD1; V: TRBV29-1; J: TRBJ1-2; DNA: TGCAGCGTTGAAATCGGGACAGGGGGCGGCTATGGCTACACCTTC; CDR3: CSVEIGTGGGYGYTF
size: many; D: NA; V: TRBV5-1; J: TRBJ2-1; DNA: TGCGCCAGCAGCTTGGTTAGCGCCTCCTACAATGAGCAGTTCTTC; CDR3: CASSLVSASYNEQFF
size: many; D: TRBD2; V: TRBV9; J: TRBJ2-3; DNA: TGTGCCAGCAGCCCCGGACTAGCGTCAGATACGCAGTATTTT; CDR3: CASSPGLASDTQYF
size: many; D: TRBD2; V: TRBV7-8; J: TRBJ2-7; DNA: TGTGCCAGCAGCTTCGACGCTAGCGGGGGAACCTACGAGCAGTACTTC; CDR3: CASSFDASGGTYEQYF
size: many; D: TRBD1; V: TRBV19; J: TRBJ1-2; DNA: TGTGCCAGTAGCACTCTGACAGGGGGCTATGGCTACACCTTC; CDR3: CASSTLTGGYGYTF
size: many; D: TRBD2; V: TRBV19; J: TRBJ2-7; DNA: TGTGCCAGTAGTAGTGCTTCTAGCGGGAACTACGAGCAGTACTTC; CDR3: CASSSASSGNYEQYF
size: many; D: NA; V: TRBV19; J: TRBJ1-4; DNA: TGTGCCAGTAGCAACTCCTTCGGTGGGCCTAATGAAAAACTGTTTTTT; CDR3: CASSNSFGGPNEKLFF
size: many; D: NA; V: TRBV9; J: TRBJ1-1; DNA: TGTGCCAGCAGCGTAGCGGGGTCCATGAACACTGAAGCTTTCTTT; CDR3: CASSVAGSMNTEAFF
size: many; D: NA; V: TRBV9; J: TRBJ2-7; DNA: TGTGCCAGCAGCGTAGCGGGAACAGGGATCTACGAGCAGTACTTC; CDR3: CASSVAGTGIYEQYF
size: many; D: NA; V: TRBV6-6; J: TRBJ1-2; DNA: TGTGCCAGCAGTTACGCTGGGGGGGATAGCTACACCTTC; CDR3: CASSYAGGDSYTF
size: NA; D: TRBD1; V: TRBV5-4; J: TRBJ1-2; DNA: TGTGCCAGCAGCTCCCCGGGACAGGGGCCCCCCCATGGCTACACCTTC; CDR3: CASSSPGQGPPHGYTF
size: NA; D: NA; V: TRBV2; J: TRBJ1-5; DNA: TGTGCCAGCGCTCGGGACACCAGCAATCAGCCCCAGCATTTT; CDR3: CASARDTSNQPQHF
size: many; D: NA; V: TRBV4-1; J: TRBJ1-1; DNA: TGCGCCAGCAGCCAAGAGGTGACGGGAGACACTGAAGCTTTCTTT; CDR3: CASSQEVTGDTEAFF
size: many; D: TRBD1; V: TRBV9; J: TRBJ2-7; DNA: TGTGCCAGCAGCGTAGGGGACAGGGGTTACGAGCAGTACTTC; CDR3: CASSVGDRGYEQYF
size: few; D: TRBD1; V: TRBV7-9; J: TRBJ1-5; DNA: TGTGCCAGCAGCGTGGGACAGGAGCAGCTCCAGCATTTT; CDR3: CASSVGQEQLQHF
size: many; D: NA; V: TRBV10-1; J: TRBJ2-6; DNA: TGCGCCAGCAACCCCAAGTACCAGGTCTCTGGGGCCAACGTCCTGACTTTC; CDR3: CASNPKYQVSGANVLTF
size: many; D: TRBD1; V: TRBV4-1; J: TRBJ1-1; DNA: TGCGCCAGCAGCCCGACCCGGGACAGGGCATTACCGAACACTGAAGCTTTCTTT; CDR3: CASSPTRDRALPNTEAFF
size: many; D: NA; V: TRBV10-3; J: TRBJ1-1; DNA: TGTGCCATCAGTGACAGTGTCACTGAAGCTTTCTTT; CDR3: CAISDSVTEAFF
size: many; D: NA; V: TRBV28; J: TRBJ2-7; DNA: TGTGCCAGCAGCGGACTACGGGGTCGGCAGTACTTC; CDR3: CASSGLRGRQYF
size: many; D: NA; V: TRBV5-6; J: TRBJ1-1; DNA: TGTGCCAGCAGCTCTGACATATCCACTGAAGCTTTCTTT; CDR3: CASSSDISTEAFF
size: many; D: NA; V: TRBV29-1; J: TRBJ2-5; DNA: TGCAGCGTTTTAGAGCAAGAGACCCAGTACTTC; CDR3: CSVLEQETQYF
size: many; D: NA; V: TRBV9; J: TRBJ1-1; DNA: TGTGCCAGCAGCGTAGACATCACTGAAGCTTTCTTT; CDR3: CASSVDITEAFF
size: NA; D: NA; V: TRBV19; J: TRBJ1-1; DNA: TGTGCCAGTAGTACCATCGGCAGGCCCCTTACGTTAGCTGAAGCTTTCTTT; CDR3: CASSTIGRPLTLAEAFF
size: many; D: TRBD1; V: TRBV2; J: TRBJ1-5; DNA: TGTGCCAGCAATAGGGACAGGGGTCACAATCAGCCCCAGCATTTT; CDR3: CASNRDRGHNQPQHF
size: many; D: TRBD2; V: TRBV5-4; J: TRBJ2-3; DNA: TGTGCCAGCAGCTTGGGAGGGACTAGCATAGATACGCAGTATTTT; CDR3: CASSLGGTSIDTQYF
size: many; D: NA; V: TRBV6-1; J: TRBJ2-7; DNA: TGTGCCACCCGCAGGGGACCCAACTCCTACGAGCAGTACTTC; CDR3: CATRRGPNSYEQYF
size: many; D: NA; V: TRBV7-3; J: TRBJ1-1; DNA: TGTGCCAGCAGCGTCGGGACAAACACTGAAGCTTTCTTT; CDR3: CASSVGTNTEAFF
size: many; D: TRBD1; V: TRBV7-3; J: TRBJ1-1; DNA: TGTGCCAGCAGCCCACACGACAGGGGAGCCATGAACACTGAAGCTTTCTTT; CDR3: CASSPHDRGAMNTEAFF
size: many; D: TRBD1; V: TRBV2; J: TRBJ1-5; DNA: TGTGCCAGCAGTCTGACAGGGGCTCAGCCCCAGCATTTT; CDR3: CASSLTGAQPQHF
size: many; D: NA; V: TRBV4-3; J: TRBJ1-5; DNA: TGCGCCAGCAGCCAAGATTCCGGACAGCTAAATCAGCCCCAGCATTTT; CDR3: CASSQDSGQLNQPQHF
size: many; D: TRBD1; V: TRBV10-3; J: TRBJ2-7; DNA: TGTGCCATCAAGGGACAGGGGGCCTACGAGCAGTACTTC; CDR3: CAIKGQGAYEQYF
size: many; D: NA; V: TRBV5-6; J: TRBJ1-6; DNA: TGTGCCAGCATTCGACGCGGGACTAACCTCAATTCACCCCTCCACTTT; CDR3: CASIRRGTNLNSPLHF
size: many; D: TRBD2; V: TRBV11-2; J: TRBJ2-7; DNA: TGTGCCAGCAGCTTGGGAGGGACCTACGAGCAGTACTTC; CDR3: CASSLGGTYEQYF
size: many; D: TRBD2; V: TRBV6-1; J: TRBJ2-7; DNA: TGTGCCAGCAGTGATGGACTAGCGGGAGTCTACGAGCAGTACTTC; CDR3: CASSDGLAGVYEQYF
size: many; D: TRBD1; V: TRBV18; J: TRBJ2-7; DNA: TGTGCCAGCTCACCGCGATCAAGAGGACAGGGGTCGGGGGAGCAGTACTTC; CDR3: CASSPRSRGQGSGEQYF
size: many; D: NA; V: TRBV15; J: TRBJ2-3; DNA: TGTGCCACCAGCTTAACGTTGAGACAGCGAAGAGATACGCAGTATTTT; CDR3: CATSLTLRQRRDTQYF
size: many; D: TRBD1; V: TRBV2; J: TRBJ2-1; DNA: TGTGCCAGCAGCCCCGACAGGGGGTCGAACAATGAGCAGTTCTTC; CDR3: CASSPDRGSNNEQFF
size: many; D: TRBD1; V: TRBV4-1; J: TRBJ2-7; DNA: TGCGCCAGCAGCCCAGGACAGGGGGGGTCGTACGAGCAGTACTTC; CDR3: CASSPGQGGSYEQYF
size: many; D: TRBD1; V: TRBV2; J: TRBJ1-3; DNA: TGTGCCAGCAGTTCGGACAGGGCTTTTGGAAACACCATATATTTT; CDR3: CASSSDRAFGNTIYF
size: many; D: TRBD2; V: TRBV5-6; J: TRBJ2-1; DNA: TGTGCCAGCAGCCAACCTAGCGGGGGGGCCCCGAAGCAGTTCTTC; CDR3: CASSQPSGGAPKQFF
size: many; D: TRBD2; V: TRBV7-2; J: TRBJ2-1; DNA: TGTGCCAGCAGAGAGGGGACTAGCCGACACAATGAGCAGTTCTTC; CDR3: CASREGTSRHNEQFF
size: many; D: NA; V: TRBV27; J: TRBJ1-3; DNA: TGTGCCAGCAGTTTACAGGGATTTCCTGGAAACACCATATATTTT; CDR3: CASSLQGFPGNTIYF
size: NA; D: NA; V: TRBV7-2; J: TRBJ2-1; DNA: TGTGCCAGCAGCTTAAAGAGCGAGTTCAGCTCCTACAATGAGCAGTTCTTC; CDR3: CASSLKSEFSSYNEQFF
size: many; D: NA; V: TRBV6-4; J: TRBJ2-3; DNA: TGTGCCAGCAGTGACTCGGGGGGGGCCTCAGATACGCAGTATTTT; CDR3: CASSDSGGASDTQYF
size: many; D: TRBD1; V: TRBV6-4; J: TRBJ1-1; DNA: TGTGCCAGCACCGAGGGGGACAGGCGGGGCGCTTTCTTT; CDR3: CASTEGDRRGAFF
size: many; D: NA; V: TRBV7-9; J: TRBJ2-7; DNA: TGTGCCAGCAGCCGTAGCGGGACAGCAACCTACGAGCAGTACTTC; CDR3: CASSRSGTATYEQYF